These 9 T cell receptor beta chains came from one sample sequenced in a study of blood T cell repertoires in COVID-19. Produced via immunoSEQ multiplex PCR; TCRdb's table is partial and in-frame only. The sample includes approximately 180,000 clones, roughly 89% of them seen just once. The sequenced sample consisted of peripheral blood. Receptors were obtained from a woman aged 70-85 years with COVID-19, enrolled during active disease.

A single count supports this clone. V is TRBV18 and J is TRBJ1-2; D is perhaps TRBD1 (6 bases). The CDR3 has 16 amino acids. Deletions cut 1 base from V and 5 bases from J, with 17 bases between. The germline V gene has CDR1 KGHSH and CDR2 LQKENI. This CDR3 reads CASSPQADRFAYGYTF. The CDR3 nucleotides read TGTGCCAGCTCACCACAGGCGGACAGATTTGCTTATGGCTACACCTTC.

The chain links TRBV6-5 to TRBJ2-2; possibly TRBD2 for D (6 bases). The CDR3 runs 14 residues. Germline-derived CDR1 and CDR2 are MNHEY and SVGAGI. Trimming left V 8 bases short and J 7 bases short, with 17 bases between. This chain's CDR3 is CASGREISGGELFF. CDR3 in DNA: TGTGCCAGCGGCCGGGAGATATCCGGCGGGGAGCTGTTTTTT.

The CDR3 spells CASPQGGRETQYF. The CDR3 DNA is TGCGCCAGCCCCCAGGGGGGCCGGGAGACCCAGTACTTC. V is TRBV23-1 and J is TRBJ2-5; weak D call: TRBD1 (7 bases). TRBV23-1 is identified as an open reading frame with a role that is uncertain. The CDR3 extends over 13 amino acids. Trimming cost V 8 bases and J 5 bases, with 15 bases left between them.

V is TRBV6-5 and J is TRBJ2-7; D not resolved. Trimming took off 7 bases at V and 0 bases at J, with 13 bases between the two ends. The germline V gene encodes CDR1 MNHEY and CDR2 SVGAGI. The CDR3 is 14 residues long. The CDR3 sequence is CASKRTESSYEQYF. For the CDR3, the DNA is TGTGCCAGCAAGCGCACGGAGAGCTCCTACGAGCAGTACTTC.

V and J are TRBV19 and TRBJ2-5; weak D call: TRBD1 (5 bases). V was trimmed by 3 bases and J by 3 bases, leaving 8 bases between them. The CDR3 sequence is 13 residues long. Germline CDR1 LNHDA, CDR2 SQIVND (reference sequence). CDR3 nucleotides: TGTGCCAGTAGTATCGACAGTAAAGAGACCCAGTACTTC. Its protein is CASSIDSKETQYF.

This clone was recorded once. The V gene is TRBV5-1, the J gene TRBJ2-1; TRBD2 matches 7 bases. J lost 8 bases, V lost 0 bases, and 8 bases had no gene match. Germline V lookup: CDR1 SGHRS, CDR2 YFSETQ. The CDR3 covers 15 residues. CDR3 amino acids: CASSLVREGRYEQFF. CDR3 DNA: TGCGCCAGCAGCTTGGTGAGGGAGGGCAGGTATGAGCAGTTCTTC. Filled out from reference TRBV5-1 and TRBJ2-1, the complete variable domain reads KAGVTQTPRYLIKTRGQQVTLSCSPISGHRSVSWYQQTPGQGLQFLFEYFSETQRNKGNFPGRFSGRQFSNSRSEMNVSTLELGDSALYLCASSLVREGRYEQFFGPGTRLTVL.

The chain joins TRBV6-5 to TRBJ2-2; TRBD2 is a possible D gene (6 bases). The V and J ends lost 7 bases and 3 bases respectively, with 12 bases between them. Germline V gene sequence: CDR1 MNHEY, CDR2 SVGAGI. CDR3 length: 14 residues. CDR3: CASKREIDTGELFF. The DNA of the CDR3 is TGTGCCAGCAAACGGGAGATTGACACCGGGGAGCTGTTTTTT.

The chain employs TRBV28 and TRBJ2-7; 10 positions agree with TRBD2. Germline V gives CDR1 MDHEN, CDR2 SYDVKM. This CDR3 has 15 residues. After removal of 6 bases from V and 0 bases from J, the junction contained 5 bases not matched to a gene. Here the CDR3 reads CASSISGRYSYEQYF. CDR3 coding DNA: TGTGCCAGCAGCATTAGCGGGAGGTACTCCTACGAGCAGTACTTC.

The DNA for the CDR3 is TGTGCCAGCAGTTTTCGACAGACAGAGAGACATTCACCCCTCCACTTT. Protein product: CASSFRQTERHSPLHF. The chain uses TRBV28 and TRBJ1-6; weak D call: TRBD1 (5 bases). V shed 3 bases and J shed 8 bases, with 17 bases lying between them. The CDR3 has 16 residues. Germline V gene sequence: CDR1 MDHEN, CDR2 SYDVKM.